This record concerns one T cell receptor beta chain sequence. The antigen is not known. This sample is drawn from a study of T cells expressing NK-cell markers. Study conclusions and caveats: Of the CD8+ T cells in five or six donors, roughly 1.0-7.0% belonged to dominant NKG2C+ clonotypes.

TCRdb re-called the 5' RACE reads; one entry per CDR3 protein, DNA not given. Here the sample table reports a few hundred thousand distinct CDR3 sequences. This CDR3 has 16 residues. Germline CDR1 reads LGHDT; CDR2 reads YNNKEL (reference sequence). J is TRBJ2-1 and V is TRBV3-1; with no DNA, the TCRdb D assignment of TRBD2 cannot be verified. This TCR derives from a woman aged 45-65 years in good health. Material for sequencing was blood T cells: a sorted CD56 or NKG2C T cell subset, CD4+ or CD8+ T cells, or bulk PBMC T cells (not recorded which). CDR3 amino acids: CASSQDSLAGGEEQFF.